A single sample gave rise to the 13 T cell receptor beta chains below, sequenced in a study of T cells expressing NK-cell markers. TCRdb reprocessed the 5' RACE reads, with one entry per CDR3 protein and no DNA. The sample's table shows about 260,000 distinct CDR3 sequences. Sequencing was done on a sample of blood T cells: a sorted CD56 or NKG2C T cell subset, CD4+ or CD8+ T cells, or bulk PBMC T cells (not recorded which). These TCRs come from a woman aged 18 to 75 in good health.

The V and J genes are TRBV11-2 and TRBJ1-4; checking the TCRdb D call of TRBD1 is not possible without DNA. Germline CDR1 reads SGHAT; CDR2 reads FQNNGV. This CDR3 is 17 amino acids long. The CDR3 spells CASSFVVRGGWNEKLFF. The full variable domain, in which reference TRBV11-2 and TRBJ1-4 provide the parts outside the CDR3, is EAGVAQSPRYKIIEKRQSVAFWCNPISGHATLYWYQQILGQGPKLLIQFQNNGVVDDSQLPKDRFSAERLKGVDSTLKIQPAKLEDSAVYLCASSFVVRGGWNEKLFFGSGTQLSVL.

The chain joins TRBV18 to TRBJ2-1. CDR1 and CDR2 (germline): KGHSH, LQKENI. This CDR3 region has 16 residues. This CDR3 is CASSQSGVVAYNEQFF.

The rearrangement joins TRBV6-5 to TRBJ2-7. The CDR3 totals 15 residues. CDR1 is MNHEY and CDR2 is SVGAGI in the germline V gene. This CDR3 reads CASSYSLRWGNEQYF.

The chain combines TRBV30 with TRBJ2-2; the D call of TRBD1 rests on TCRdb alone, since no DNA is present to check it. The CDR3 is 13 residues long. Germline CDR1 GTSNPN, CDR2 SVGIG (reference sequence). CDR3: CAWTGQGIGELFF.

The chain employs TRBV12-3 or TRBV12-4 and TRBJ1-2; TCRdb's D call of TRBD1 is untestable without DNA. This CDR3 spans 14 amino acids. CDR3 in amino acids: CASSLRGVNYGYTF.

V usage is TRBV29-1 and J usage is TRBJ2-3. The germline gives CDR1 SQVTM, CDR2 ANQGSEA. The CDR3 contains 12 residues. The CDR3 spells CSVEDRRDTQYF.

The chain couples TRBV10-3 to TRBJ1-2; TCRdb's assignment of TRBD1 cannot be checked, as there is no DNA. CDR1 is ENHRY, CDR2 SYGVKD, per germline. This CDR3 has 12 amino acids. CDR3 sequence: CAISGGSYGYTF.

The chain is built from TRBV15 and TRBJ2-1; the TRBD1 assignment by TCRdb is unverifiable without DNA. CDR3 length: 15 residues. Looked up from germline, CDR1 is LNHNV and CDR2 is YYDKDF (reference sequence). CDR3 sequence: CATSRGEGGDNEQFF.

The CDR3 loop reads CASSTGQPDSPLHF. This chain joins TRBV27 and TRBJ1-6; TCRdb's D gene call, TRBD1, goes unchecked for lack of DNA. The CDR3 is 14 amino acids. Germline CDR1 is MNHEY and CDR2 is SMNVEV (reference sequence).

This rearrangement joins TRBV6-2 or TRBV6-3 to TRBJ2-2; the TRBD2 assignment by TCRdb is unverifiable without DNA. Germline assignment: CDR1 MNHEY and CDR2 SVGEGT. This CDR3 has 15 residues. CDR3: CASRGLAHRTGELFF.

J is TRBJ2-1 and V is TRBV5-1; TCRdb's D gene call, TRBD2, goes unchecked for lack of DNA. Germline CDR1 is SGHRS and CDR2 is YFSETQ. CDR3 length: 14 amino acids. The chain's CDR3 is CASGLAGEVDEQFF.

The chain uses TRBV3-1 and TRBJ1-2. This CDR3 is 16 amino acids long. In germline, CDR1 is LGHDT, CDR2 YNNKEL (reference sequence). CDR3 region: CASSQDRGRTPYGYTF.

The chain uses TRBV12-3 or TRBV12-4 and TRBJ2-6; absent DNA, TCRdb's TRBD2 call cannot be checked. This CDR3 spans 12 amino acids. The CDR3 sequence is CASFSARRAVTF.